A single T cell receptor (beta chain) is shown here with its context. The antigen remains undetermined. The sample is drawn from a study of cytomegalovirus exposure and HLA in healthy donors. Findings of the study overall: Specificity of a few CMV-associated chains for CMV antigens was verified in vitro. Further analysis, carried out later, found HLA-associated TCR beta chains more clonally expanded than equally common other chains. Serostatus for CMV was the only available immune exposure information. One variant, a missense change in DCLRE1C, was linked in a later analysis to TCR beta V- and J-gene trimming.

Germline V gene sequence: CDR1 MNHNS, CDR2 SASEGT. The CDR3 has 12 residues. Trimming stripped 4 bases from V and 8 bases from J, with 9 bases between. The PCR was carried out with 60 Vbeta primers and 13 Jbeta primers. Profiling relied on immunoSEQ multiplex PCR, and the TCRdb table lists in-frame clones only, not all of them. Here the sample spans about 210,000 clones, around 86% being singletons. Source material: PBMCs. The TCR was taken from a woman aged 50 to 60 in good health and CMV-seropositive. The chain joins TRBV6-1 to TRBJ2-1; weak D call: TRBD2 (5 bases). The CDR3 protein is CASSADLDEQFF. CDR3 DNA sequence: TGTGCCAGCAGTGCGGACTTGGATGAGCAGTTCTTC.